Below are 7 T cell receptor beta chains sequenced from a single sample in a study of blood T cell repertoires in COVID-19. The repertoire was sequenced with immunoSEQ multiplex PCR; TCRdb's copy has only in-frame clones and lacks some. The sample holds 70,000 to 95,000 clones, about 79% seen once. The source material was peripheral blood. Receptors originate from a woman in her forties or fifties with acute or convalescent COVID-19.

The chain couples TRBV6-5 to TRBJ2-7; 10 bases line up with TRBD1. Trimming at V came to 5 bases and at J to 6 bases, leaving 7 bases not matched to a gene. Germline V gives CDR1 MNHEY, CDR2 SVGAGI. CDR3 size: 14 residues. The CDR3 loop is CASSRDRGLSEQYF. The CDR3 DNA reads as TGTGCCAGCAGTCGGGACAGGGGCCTAAGCGAGCAGTACTTC.

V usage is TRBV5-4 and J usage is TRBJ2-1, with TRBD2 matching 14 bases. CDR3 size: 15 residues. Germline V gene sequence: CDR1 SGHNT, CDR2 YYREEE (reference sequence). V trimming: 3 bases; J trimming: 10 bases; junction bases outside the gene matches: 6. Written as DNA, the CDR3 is TGTGCCAGCAGCTCCGGGACTAGCGGGAGAACCGAGCAGTTCTTC. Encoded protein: CASSSGTSGRTEQFF.

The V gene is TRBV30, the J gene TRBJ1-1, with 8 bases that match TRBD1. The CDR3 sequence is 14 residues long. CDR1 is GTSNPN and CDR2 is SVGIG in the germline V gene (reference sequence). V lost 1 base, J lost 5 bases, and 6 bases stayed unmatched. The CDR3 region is CAWSDQGAVTEAFF. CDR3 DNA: TGTGCCTGGAGTGATCAGGGGGCTGTTACTGAAGCTTTCTTT.

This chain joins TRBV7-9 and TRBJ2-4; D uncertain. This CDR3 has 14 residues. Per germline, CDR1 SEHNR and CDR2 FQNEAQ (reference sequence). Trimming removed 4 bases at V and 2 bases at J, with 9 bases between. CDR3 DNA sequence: TGTGCCAGCAGCTCGCCAGTAACCAAAAACATTCAGTACTTC. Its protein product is CASSSPVTKNIQYF.

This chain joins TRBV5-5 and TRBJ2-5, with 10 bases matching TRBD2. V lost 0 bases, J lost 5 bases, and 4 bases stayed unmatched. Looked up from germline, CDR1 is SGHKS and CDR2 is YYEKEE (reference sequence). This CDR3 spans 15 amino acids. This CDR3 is CASSLEGLAAETQYF. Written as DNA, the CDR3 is TGTGCCAGCAGCTTGGAAGGACTAGCGGCGGAGACCCAGTACTTC.

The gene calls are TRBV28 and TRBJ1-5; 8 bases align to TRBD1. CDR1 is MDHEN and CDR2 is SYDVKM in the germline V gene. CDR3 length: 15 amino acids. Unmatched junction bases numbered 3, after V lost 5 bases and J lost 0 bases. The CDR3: CASSGTGVSNQPQHF. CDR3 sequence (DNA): TGTGCCAGCAGTGGGACAGGAGTTAGCAATCAGCCCCAGCATTTT.

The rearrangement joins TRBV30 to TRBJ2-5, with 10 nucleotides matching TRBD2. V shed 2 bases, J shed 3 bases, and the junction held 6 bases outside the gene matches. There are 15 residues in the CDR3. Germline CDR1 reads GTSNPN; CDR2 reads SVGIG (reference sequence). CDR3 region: CAWSSSGRAEETQYF. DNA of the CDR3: TGTGCCTGGAGTAGCAGCGGGAGGGCCGAAGAGACCCAGTACTTC.